Detailed here is one TCR beta chain. The antigen is undetermined. These data come from a study of T cell responses to AZD1222 COVID-19 vaccine. The CDR3 consists of 15 residues. Points from the study as a whole: Increases in Spike-specific TCR breadth and depth were seen after two AZD1222 doses.

Here immunoSEQ multiplex PCR was the method, and the copy in TCRdb shows in-frame clones only, minus some. Among about 51,000 clones, roughly 89% were seen once, and the ten largest hold roughly 1.1%. This sample comprised peripheral blood, obtained 28 days after the second AZD1222 dose. The chain combines TRBV12-2 with TRBJ2-7; TRBD1 is the table's D call and was not checked against the DNA. TRBV12-2 is a recognized pseudogene. This TCR was sampled from an adult who received the AZD1222 COVID-19 vaccine. The CDR3 DNA follows: TGTGCAAGTCGCTTAGCGAGCAGGGGGCTGAGTGAGCAGTACTTC. Protein product: CASRLASRGLSEQYF.